These T cell receptor beta chains were read from a single sample in a study of shared clonotypes between healthy human individuals. The protocol was immunoSEQ multiplex PCR, while the TCRdb copy is restricted to in-frame clones and leaves out a portion. The sample has about 2 million clones; approximately 95% are singletons. Sequenced material: naive CD8+ T cells sorted from blood. All receptors come from a man younger than 35 in good health. The CDR3 runs from the conserved cysteine through the conserved F or W. The order of the fields is CDR3 DNA, CDR3 protein, clone size, J gene, D gene, V gene. The D gene is left open where the match is weak. Only some rows state a clone size, as once, few, many or a class for expanded clones.

CDR3nt: TGTGCCAGCAGCTTTCGACAGGGCGTCTACAATGAGCAGTTCTTC; CDR3aa: CASSFRQGVYNEQFF; abundance: -; j_gene: TRBJ2-1; d_gene: TRBD1; v_gene: TRBV5-5
CDR3nt: TGTGCCAGCAGCTTAATCCAGGAAGAGCAGTACTTC; CDR3aa: CASSLIQEEQYF; abundance: once; j_gene: TRBJ2-7; d_gene: -; v_gene: TRBV7-6
CDR3nt: TGTGCCAGCAGCCCTACCCGGGGGCCTACATACGAGCAGTACTTC; CDR3aa: CASSPTRGPTYEQYF; abundance: -; j_gene: TRBJ2-7; d_gene: -; v_gene: TRBV7-9
CDR3nt: TGTGCTAGCAGCCGAACTAGCGGGAGAGTGTTCTTC; CDR3aa: CASSRTSGRVFF; abundance: -; j_gene: TRBJ2-1; d_gene: TRBD2; v_gene: TRBV7-7
CDR3nt: TGTGCCAGCAGCGTAGGAGGTGAGGGGACAGCTTTCTTT; CDR3aa: CASSVGGEGTAFF; abundance: -; j_gene: TRBJ1-1; d_gene: -; v_gene: TRBV9
CDR3nt: TGTGCTAGCAGCTTAGGAGAGGAAGGGGAGCAGTACTTC; CDR3aa: CASSLGEEGEQYF; abundance: -; j_gene: TRBJ2-7; d_gene: -; v_gene: TRBV7-7
CDR3nt: TGTGCCTGGAGTTGGACCGCAGGGGATACGCAGTATTTT; CDR3aa: CAWSWTAGDTQYF; abundance: -; j_gene: TRBJ2-3; d_gene: -; v_gene: TRBV30
CDR3nt: TGTGCCAGCAGTTCAAGACAGGGTACTCAGCCCCAGCATTTT; CDR3aa: CASSSRQGTQPQHF; abundance: -; j_gene: TRBJ1-5; d_gene: TRBD1; v_gene: TRBV28
CDR3nt: TGTGCCAGCAGCTTAGCGACGGCTAGCGAGGGCGAGCAGTACTTC; CDR3aa: CASSLATASEGEQYF; abundance: -; j_gene: TRBJ2-7; d_gene: -; v_gene: TRBV7-9
CDR3nt: TGTGCCAGCAGCCGTGGCACGCCCGAGCAGTACTTC; CDR3aa: CASSRGTPEQYF; abundance: -; j_gene: TRBJ2-7; d_gene: -; v_gene: TRBV5-6
CDR3nt: TGCGCCAGCAGCCAAGATCCGGCGGGAGTCGTCGAGCAGTACTTC; CDR3aa: CASSQDPAGVVEQYF; abundance: -; j_gene: TRBJ2-7; d_gene: TRBD2; v_gene: TRBV4-1
CDR3nt: TGTGCCAGCAGCTCACAGGGCGGTAGCGAAAAACTGTTTTTT; CDR3aa: CASSSQGGSEKLFF; abundance: once; j_gene: TRBJ1-4; d_gene: -; v_gene: TRBV9
CDR3nt: TGCGCCAGCAGCTTGGCAGACAGGGTTTACAATGAGCAGTTCTTC; CDR3aa: CASSLADRVYNEQFF; abundance: -; j_gene: TRBJ2-1; d_gene: TRBD1; v_gene: TRBV5-1
CDR3nt: TGTGCCAGCAATACCGCCCGCGAGGGTCGCGACACCTACGAGCAGTACTTC; CDR3aa: CASNTAREGRDTYEQYF; abundance: -; j_gene: TRBJ2-7; d_gene: -; v_gene: TRBV28
CDR3nt: TGTGCCAGCAGTTCCCTTGGGGAGGGGATGAACACTGAAGCTTTCTTT; CDR3aa: CASSSLGEGMNTEAFF; abundance: once; j_gene: TRBJ1-1; d_gene: -; v_gene: TRBV28
CDR3nt: TGTGCCAGCAGTTCCATGACAGGTAGCACTGAAGCTTTCTTT; CDR3aa: CASSSMTGSTEAFF; abundance: -; j_gene: TRBJ1-1; d_gene: -; v_gene: TRBV27
CDR3nt: TGTGCCAGCAGTTCAGGGTTCGCGAACACCGGGGAGCTGTTTTTT; CDR3aa: CASSSGFANTGELFF; abundance: -; j_gene: TRBJ2-2; d_gene: -; v_gene: TRBV28
CDR3nt: TGTGCCAGCAGCTTTATCGGGGGATACACTGAAGCTTTCTTT; CDR3aa: CASSFIGGYTEAFF; abundance: once; j_gene: TRBJ1-1; d_gene: -; v_gene: TRBV5-4
CDR3nt: TGTGCCAGCAGCACCGGGGGCGGGAGCTTCTACAATGAGCAGTTCTTC; CDR3aa: CASSTGGGSFYNEQFF; abundance: -; j_gene: TRBJ2-1; d_gene: -; v_gene: TRBV5-6
CDR3nt: TGTGCCAGCAGCTCGGATTTGGAGGGGCCGGATGAGCAGTTCTTC; CDR3aa: CASSSDLEGPDEQFF; abundance: -; j_gene: TRBJ2-1; d_gene: -; v_gene: TRBV5-6
CDR3nt: TGTGCCAGCAGCCCCGCACTATTGGCCTCCTATGGCTACACCTTC; CDR3aa: CASSPALLASYGYTF; abundance: -; j_gene: TRBJ1-2; d_gene: -; v_gene: TRBV7-9
CDR3nt: TGTGCCAGCAGTTTAAGCGGGGGGCCCGAGCAGTTCTTC; CDR3aa: CASSLSGGPEQFF; abundance: -; j_gene: TRBJ2-1; d_gene: TRBD2; v_gene: TRBV28
CDR3nt: TGTGCCTGGAGTTTGACAGGGGGGAAGGAAAAACTGTTTTTT; CDR3aa: CAWSLTGGKEKLFF; abundance: -; j_gene: TRBJ1-4; d_gene: TRBD1; v_gene: TRBV30
CDR3nt: TGTGCCAGCAGCTTGGGAGACTCTTCCTACGAGCAGTACTTC; CDR3aa: CASSLGDSSYEQYF; abundance: -; j_gene: TRBJ2-7; d_gene: -; v_gene: TRBV5-4
CDR3nt: TGTGCCAGCAATACTAGGGGGCATAACACCGGGGAGCTGTTTTTT; CDR3aa: CASNTRGHNTGELFF; abundance: -; j_gene: TRBJ2-2; d_gene: TRBD1; v_gene: TRBV2
CDR3nt: TGTGCCAGCAGCCCGCCTAGGCGCACTGAAGCTTTCTTT; CDR3aa: CASSPPRRTEAFF; abundance: -; j_gene: TRBJ1-1; d_gene: -; v_gene: TRBV9
CDR3nt: TGTGCCAGCTATCAGATGAACACTGAAGCTTTCTTT; CDR3aa: CASYQMNTEAFF; abundance: -; j_gene: TRBJ1-1; d_gene: -; v_gene: TRBV5-6